What follows describes a single T cell receptor beta chain. What it binds is not known. Germline is not matched at one junction end, which may reflect a read error. This CDR3 spans 16 amino acids. CDR1 and CDR2 from the germline V gene are MNHEY and SMNVEV (reference sequence). These data belong to a study of molecular identifiers for immune sequencing clone quantification. Broader study findings: Even with 1 million or so naive cells present, spiked Jurkat TCR RNA from one cell was reportedly detectable. Clones that exceeded 20 RNA copies held over 99% of effector molecules, yet under 1% in naive cells.

Bulk libraries came from a prior protocol with listed TCR primers. Each CDR3 protein gets one entry after TCRdb re-called the PCR reads with MiXCR. Among about 630,000 distinct CDR3 sequences listed, 25% were seen once. Sequenced: naive CD8+ T cells from blood, with Jurkat cell RNA spiked in. Subset: FACS-sorted CD8+CD4-CCR7+CD45RA+ naive T cells. The sequence derives from a human donor in good health. Some libraries in this study had Jurkat cell RNA spiked in. The chain links TRBV27 to TRBJ1-5, with 8 bases matching TRBD1. CDR3 sequence (DNA): TGTGCCAGCAGTCCCCTGACAGGGGTCCTCAATCAGTCCCAGCATTTT. It translates to CASSPLTGVLNQSQHF.